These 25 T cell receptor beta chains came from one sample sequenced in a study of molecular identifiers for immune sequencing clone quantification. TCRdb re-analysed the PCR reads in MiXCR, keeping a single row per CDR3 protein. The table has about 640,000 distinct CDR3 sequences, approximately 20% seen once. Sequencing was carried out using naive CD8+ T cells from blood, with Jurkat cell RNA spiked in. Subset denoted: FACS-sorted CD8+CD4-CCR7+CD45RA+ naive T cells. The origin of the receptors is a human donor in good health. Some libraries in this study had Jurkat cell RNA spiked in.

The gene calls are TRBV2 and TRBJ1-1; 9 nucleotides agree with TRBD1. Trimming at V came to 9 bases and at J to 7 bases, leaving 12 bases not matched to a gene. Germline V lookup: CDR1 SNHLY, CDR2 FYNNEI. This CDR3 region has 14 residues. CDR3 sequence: CAREQGALGDEAFF. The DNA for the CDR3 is TGTGCCAGAGAACAGGGGGCCTTGGGGGATGAAGCTTTCTTT.

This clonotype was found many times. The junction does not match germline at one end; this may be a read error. CDR3 in amino acids: CASSLIPTSTDF. CDR3 coding DNA: TGTGCCAGCAGCTTGATTCCGACTAGCACGGATTTT. The chain joins TRBV5-6 to TRBJ2-3; 7 bases line up with TRBD2. Germline-derived CDR1 and CDR2 are SGHDT and YYEEEE. The CDR3 consists of 12 residues.

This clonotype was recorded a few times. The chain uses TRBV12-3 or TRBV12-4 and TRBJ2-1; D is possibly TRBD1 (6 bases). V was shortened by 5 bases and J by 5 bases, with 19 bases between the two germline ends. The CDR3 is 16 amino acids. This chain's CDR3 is CASSPLTGGADNEQFF. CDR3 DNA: TGTGCCAGCAGTCCTTTGACTGGGGGCGCCGACAATGAGCAGTTCTTC.

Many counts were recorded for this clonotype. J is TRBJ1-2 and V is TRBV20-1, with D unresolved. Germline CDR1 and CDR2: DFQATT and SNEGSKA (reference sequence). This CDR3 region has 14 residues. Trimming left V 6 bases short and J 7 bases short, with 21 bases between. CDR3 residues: CSARGSSSVSGYTF. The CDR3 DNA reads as TGCAGTGCGCGGGGATCTAGCTCTGTGTCTGGCTACACCTTC.

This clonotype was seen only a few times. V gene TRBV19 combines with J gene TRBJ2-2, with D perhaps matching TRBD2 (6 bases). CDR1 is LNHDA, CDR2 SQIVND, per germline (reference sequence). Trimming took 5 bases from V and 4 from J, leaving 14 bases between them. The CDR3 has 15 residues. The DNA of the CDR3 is TGTGCCAGTAGTCCCCTTCAGGGAGGCACCGGGGAGCTGTTTTTT. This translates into CASSPLQGGTGELFF.

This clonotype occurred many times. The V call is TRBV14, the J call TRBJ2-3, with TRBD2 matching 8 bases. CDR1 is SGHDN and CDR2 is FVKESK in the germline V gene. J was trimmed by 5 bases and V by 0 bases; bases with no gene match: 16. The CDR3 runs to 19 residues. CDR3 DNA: TGTGCCAGCAGCCAAGATGTGCGTTTAAGCGGGGGAGGTGAAGATACGCAGTATTTT. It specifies CASSQDVRLSGGGEDTQYF.

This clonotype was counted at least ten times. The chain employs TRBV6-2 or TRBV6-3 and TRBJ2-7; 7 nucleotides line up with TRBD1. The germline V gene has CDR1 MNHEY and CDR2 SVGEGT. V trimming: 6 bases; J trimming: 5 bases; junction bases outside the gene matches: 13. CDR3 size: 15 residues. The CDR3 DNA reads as TGTGCCAGCAGCTCGGACAGGCCCAGTCGCCACGAGCAGTACTTC. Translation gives CASSSDRPSRHEQYF.

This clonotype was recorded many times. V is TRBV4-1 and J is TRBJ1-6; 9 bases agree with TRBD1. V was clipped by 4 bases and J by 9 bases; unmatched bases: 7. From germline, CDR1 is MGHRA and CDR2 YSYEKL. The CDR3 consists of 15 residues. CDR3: CASSLGTGLGSPLHF. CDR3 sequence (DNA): TGCGCCAGCAGCCTCGGGACAGGGCTTGGTTCACCCCTCCACTTT.

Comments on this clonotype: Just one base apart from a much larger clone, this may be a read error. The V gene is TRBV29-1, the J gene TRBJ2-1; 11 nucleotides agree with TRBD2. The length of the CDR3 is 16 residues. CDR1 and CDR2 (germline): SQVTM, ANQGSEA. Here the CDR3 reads CGVLGTSGEAYNEQFF. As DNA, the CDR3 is TGCGGCGTTCTGGGGACTAGCGGAGAGGCCTACAATGAGCAGTTCTTC.

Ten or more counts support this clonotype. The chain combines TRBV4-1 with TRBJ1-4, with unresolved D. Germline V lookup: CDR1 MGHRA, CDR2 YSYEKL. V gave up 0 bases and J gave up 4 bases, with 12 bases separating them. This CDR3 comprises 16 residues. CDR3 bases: TGCGCCAGCAGCCAAGAAGCTGGGCGCCTTAATGAAAAACTGTTTTTT. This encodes CASSQEAGRLNEKLFF.

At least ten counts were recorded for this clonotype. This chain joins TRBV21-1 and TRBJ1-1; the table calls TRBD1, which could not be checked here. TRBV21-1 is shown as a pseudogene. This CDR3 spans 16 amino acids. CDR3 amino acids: CASSDIAEAQNTEAFF. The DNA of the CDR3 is TGTGCCAGCAGCGATATAGCCGAGGCGCAGAACACTGAAGCTTTCTTT.

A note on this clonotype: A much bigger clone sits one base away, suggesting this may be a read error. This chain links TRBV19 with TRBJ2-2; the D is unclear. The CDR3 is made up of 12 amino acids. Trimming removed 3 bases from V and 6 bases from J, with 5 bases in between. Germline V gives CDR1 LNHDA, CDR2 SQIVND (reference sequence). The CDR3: CASSIYAGELFF. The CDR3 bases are TGTGCCAGTAGTATTTACGCCGGGGAGCTGTTTTTT.

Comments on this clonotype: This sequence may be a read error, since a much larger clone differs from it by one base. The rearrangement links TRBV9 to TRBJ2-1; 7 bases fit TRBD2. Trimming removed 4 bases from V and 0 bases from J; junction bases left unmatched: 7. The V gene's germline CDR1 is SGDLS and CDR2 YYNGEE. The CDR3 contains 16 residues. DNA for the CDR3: TGTGCCAGCAGCACCCACCGGGACTACTCCTACAATGAGCAGTTCTTC. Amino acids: CASSTHRDYSYNEQFF.

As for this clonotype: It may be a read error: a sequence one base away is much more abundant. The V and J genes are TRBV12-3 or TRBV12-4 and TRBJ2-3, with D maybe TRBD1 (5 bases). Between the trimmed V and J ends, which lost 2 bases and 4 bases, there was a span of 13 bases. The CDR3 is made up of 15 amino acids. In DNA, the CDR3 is TGTGCCAGCAGTTTACAGGGCACACTCGCAGATACGCAGTATTTT. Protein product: CASSLQGTLADTQYF.

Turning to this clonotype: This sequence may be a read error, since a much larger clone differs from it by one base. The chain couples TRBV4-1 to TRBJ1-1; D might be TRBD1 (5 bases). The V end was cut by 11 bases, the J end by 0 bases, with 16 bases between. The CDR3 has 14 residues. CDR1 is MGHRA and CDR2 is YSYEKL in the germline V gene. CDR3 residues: CAGTRTSMNTEAFF. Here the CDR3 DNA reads TGCGCCGGCACCCGGACAAGCATGAACACTGAAGCTTTCTTT.

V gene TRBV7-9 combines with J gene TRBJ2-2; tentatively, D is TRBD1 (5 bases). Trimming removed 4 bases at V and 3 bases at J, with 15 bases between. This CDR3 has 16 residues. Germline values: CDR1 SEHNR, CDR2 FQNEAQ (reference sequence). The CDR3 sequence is CASSSGWGVDTGELFF. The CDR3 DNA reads TGTGCCAGCAGCTCTGGGTGGGGCGTTGACACCGGGGAGCTGTTTTTT.

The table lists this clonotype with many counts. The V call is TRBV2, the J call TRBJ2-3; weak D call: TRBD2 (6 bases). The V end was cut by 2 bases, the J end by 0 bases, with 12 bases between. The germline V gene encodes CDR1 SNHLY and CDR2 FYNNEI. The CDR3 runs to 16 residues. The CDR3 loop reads CASSELLALSTDTQYF. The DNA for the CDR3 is TGTGCCAGCAGTGAACTACTAGCACTAAGCACAGATACGCAGTATTTT.

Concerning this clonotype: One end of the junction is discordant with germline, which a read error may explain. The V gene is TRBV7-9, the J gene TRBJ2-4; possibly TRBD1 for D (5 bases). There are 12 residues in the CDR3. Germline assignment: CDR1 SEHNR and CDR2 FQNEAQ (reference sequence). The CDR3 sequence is CATSIKGVEQYF. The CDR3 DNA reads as TGTGCCACCAGCATAAAAGGGGTAGAGCAGTACTTC.

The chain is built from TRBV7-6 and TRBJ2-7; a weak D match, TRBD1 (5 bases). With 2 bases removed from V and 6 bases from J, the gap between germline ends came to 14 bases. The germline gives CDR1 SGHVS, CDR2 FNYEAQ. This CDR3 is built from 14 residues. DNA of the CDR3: TGTGCCAGCAGCTTATACCCCAGGGATCCCGAGCAGTACTTC. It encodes CASSLYPRDPEQYF.

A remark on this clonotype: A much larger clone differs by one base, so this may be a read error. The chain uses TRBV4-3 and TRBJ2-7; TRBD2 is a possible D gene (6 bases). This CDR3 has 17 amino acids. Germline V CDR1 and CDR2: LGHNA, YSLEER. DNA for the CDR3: TGCACCAGCAGCCAAGATCTTTTAGCGGCTAGCTCCTACGAGCAGTACTTC. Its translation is CTSSQDLLAASSYEQYF.

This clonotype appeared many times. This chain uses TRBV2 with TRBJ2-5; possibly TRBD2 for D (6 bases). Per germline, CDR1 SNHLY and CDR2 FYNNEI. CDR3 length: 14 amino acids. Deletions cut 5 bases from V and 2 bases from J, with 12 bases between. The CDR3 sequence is CASSWTTSQETQYF. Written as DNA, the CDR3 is TGTGCCAGCAGTTGGACTACGTCACAAGAGACCCAGTACTTC. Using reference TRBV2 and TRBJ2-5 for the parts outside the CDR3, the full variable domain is EPEVTQTPSHQVTQMGQEVILRCVPISNHLYFYWYRQILGQKVEFLVSFYNNEISEKSEIFDDQFSVERPDGSNFTLKIRSTKLEDSAMYFCASSWTTSQETQYFGPGTRLLVL.

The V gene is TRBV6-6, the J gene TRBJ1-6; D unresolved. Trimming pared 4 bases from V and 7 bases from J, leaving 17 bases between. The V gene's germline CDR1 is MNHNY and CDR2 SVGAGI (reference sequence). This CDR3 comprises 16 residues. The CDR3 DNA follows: TGTGCCAGCAGTTCCACTTGGACGGAGAGGAATTCACCCCTCCACTTT. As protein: CASSSTWTERNSPLHF.

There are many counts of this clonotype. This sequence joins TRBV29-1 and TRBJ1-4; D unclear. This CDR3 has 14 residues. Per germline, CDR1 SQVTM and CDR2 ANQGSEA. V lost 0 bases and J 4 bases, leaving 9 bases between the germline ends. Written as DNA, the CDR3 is TGCAGCGTTGAAGATCCGGATAGTAATGAAAAACTGTTTTTT. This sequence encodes CSVEDPDSNEKLFF.

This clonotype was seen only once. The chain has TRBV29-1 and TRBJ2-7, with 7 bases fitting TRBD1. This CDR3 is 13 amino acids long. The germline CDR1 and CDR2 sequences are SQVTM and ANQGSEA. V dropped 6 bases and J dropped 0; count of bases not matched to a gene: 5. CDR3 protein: CSVRDSYSYEQYF. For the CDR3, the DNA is TGCAGCGTCCGGGACAGTTACTCCTACGAGCAGTACTTC.

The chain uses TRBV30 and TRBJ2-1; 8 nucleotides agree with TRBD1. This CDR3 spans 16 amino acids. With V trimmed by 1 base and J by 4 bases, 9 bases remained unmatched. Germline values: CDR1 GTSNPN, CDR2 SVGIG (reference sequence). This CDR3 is CAWSGPRDRFYNEQFF. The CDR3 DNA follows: TGTGCCTGGAGTGGTCCCCGGGACAGGTTTTACAATGAGCAGTTCTTC.